The T cell receptor (beta chain) under discussion was sequenced for a study of metastatic and nonmetastatic thyroid tumors. As for the study in general: Samples came from malignant and benign thyroid patients, and repertoires were compared across blood and tumor or nodule tissue. The study, taken as a whole, reports: For both blood and tumor, malignant thyroid tumors reportedly showed significantly higher TCR beta diversity than benign nodules did.

A word on this clone: What it binds is unknown. In the same sample, other DNA sequences code for this CDR3.

TCRdb re-called the PCR reads via MiXCR. The table shows about 20,000 clones, with 35% to 40% occurring only once. The CDR3 is made up of 15 amino acids. Germline V gene sequence: CDR1 KGHDR, CDR2 SFDVKD. V gave up 4 bases and J gave up 7 bases, with 16 bases separating them. No patient received treatment before thyroid surgery. Material for sequencing was tumor tissue. The chain couples TRBV24-1 to TRBJ2-1, with D possibly matching TRBD2 (6 bases). The TCR comes from a female donor with papillary thyroid cancer or a benign thyroid nodule (not recorded which). Some clones in this sample may be carry-over from other donors' samples. The CDR3 DNA reads as TGTGCCACCAGTGACCTCGGAGGGGCTGAGAATGAGCAGTTCTTC. As protein: CATSDLGGAENEQFF.